One and the same sample provided the 23 T cell receptor beta chains below, sequenced in a study of Graves' ophthalmopathy and Graves' hyperthyroidism (dated by TCRdb to the late 2010s). Data came from an Illumina HiSeq 2000. For repertoire sequencing, TCR beta CDR3 regions were amplified from RNA transcripts. A first-round RT-PCR used HTBI primers with the Qiagen OneStep RT-PCR kit, followed by a second-round multiplex PCR, size selection and purification. TCRdb's own reprocessing of the public reads used fastp at Q25 and MiXCR and kept productive beta chains. CDR3 protein duplicates are merged, each entry listing the most common genes and DNA. Present in this sample are 220,000 or so distinct CDR3 sequences, roughly 21% of which were seen just once. Clones ranked in the top ten supply approximately 39% of the sample. Sample: peripheral blood. The receptors originated from a woman between 45 and 65 years old with Graves' ophthalmopathy. Donor details come from another sample of the same person, matched by shared clones.

As to this clonotype: Compared with germline, one end of the junction differs, possibly owing to a read error. For the CDR3, the DNA is TGTGTCAGCAGCATCTCACCCACAGGGGGGACGGCGATGAACACTGAAGCTTTCTTT. Translating gives CVSSISPTGGTAMNTEAFF. This chain connects TRBV11-1 to TRBJ1-1; 8 bases match TRBD1. CDR3 length: 19 amino acids. The germline CDR1 and CDR2 sequences are SGHAT and FQDESV (reference sequence). Full variable domain (missing parts from reference TRBV11-1 and TRBJ1-1): EAEVAQSPRYKITEKSQAVAFWCDPISGHATLYWYRQILGQGPELLVQFQDESVVDDSQLPKDRFSAERLKGVDSTLKIQPAELGDSAMYLCVSSISPTGGTAMNTEAFFGQGTRLTVV.

With respect to this clonotype: A much more abundant neighbour one base away suggests this may be a read error. V is TRBV10-3 and J is TRBJ1-5, with TRBD1 as a possible D gene (6 bases). CDR1 and CDR2 from the germline V gene are ENHRY and SYGVKD. Trimming took off 10 bases at V and 6 bases at J, with 19 bases between the two ends. The CDR3 is 14 amino acids. CDR3 sequence: CASSQDSEIQPQHF. The DNA for the CDR3 is TGTGCCAGCTCCCAGGACAGCGAGATTCAGCCCCAGCATTTT.

This clonotype occurred many times. The V call is TRBV12-3 or TRBV12-4, the J call TRBJ2-7, with 13 positions matching TRBD2. CDR3 length equals 18 residues. With 8 bases clipped from V and 2 bases from J, the junction kept 15 bases outside the gene matches. Here the CDR3 reads CASGSGDRGLAGTYEQYF. DNA of the CDR3: TGTGCCAGCGGGTCCGGGGACAGGGGACTAGCGGGAACCTACGAGCAGTACTTC.

The count of this clonotype is one. A much more abundant neighbour one base away suggests this may be a read error. The chain employs TRBV27 and TRBJ2-5; possibly TRBD1 or TRBD2 for D (6 bases each). The CDR3 contains 13 residues. Germline CDR1 reads MNHEY; CDR2 reads SMNVEV (reference sequence). V lost 8 bases to trimming and J lost 4 bases, with 14 bases between them. CDR3 loop: CASGGTWRETQYF. The CDR3 coding sequence is TGTGCCAGCGGGGGGACATGGAGAGAGACCCAGTACTTC.

This clonotype was picked up many times. The genes are TRBV28 and TRBJ1-6; D unresolved. Germline V gives CDR1 MDHEN, CDR2 SYDVKM. This CDR3 is 14 amino acids long. V was pared by 2 bases and J by 8 bases, with 10 bases between. The DNA of the CDR3 is TGTGCCAGCAGTTTACCCCCAACCTATTCACCCCTCCACTTT. Protein: CASSLPPTYSPLHF.

This clonotype has a count of ten or more. This chain uses TRBV15 with TRBJ2-7, with D possibly being TRBD1 or TRBD2 (5 bases each). The germline V gene has CDR1 LNHNV and CDR2 YYDKDF (reference sequence). Trimming stripped 3 bases from V and 9 bases from J, with 12 bases between. This CDR3 contains 12 residues. CDR3: CATSRTGAVQYF. CDR3 coding DNA: TGTGCCACCAGCAGGACCGGGGCGGTGCAGTACTTC.

This clonotype was detected ten times or more. This chain connects TRBV6-2 or TRBV6-3 to TRBJ2-7, with D perhaps TRBD1 (6 bases). V lost 0 bases to trimming and J lost 0 bases, with 9 bases between them. The CDR3 is made up of 15 amino acids. The V gene's germline CDR1 is MNHEY and CDR2 SVGEGT. The CDR3 nucleotides are TGTGCCAGCAGTTACTCGAGGACAGTCTCCTACGAGCAGTACTTC. Encoded protein: CASSYSRTVSYEQYF.

This clonotype has a count of ten or more. The CDR3 DNA is TGCGCCAGCAGCTTGAATTCCCAGGGCGGATCACCCCTCCACTTT. This encodes CASSLNSQGGSPLHF. The rearrangement links TRBV5-1 to TRBJ1-6, with D tentatively TRBD1 (5 bases). CDR3 length: 15 amino acids. Germline V gene data show CDR1 as SGHRS and CDR2 as YFSETQ. The V and J ends lost 1 base and 10 bases respectively, with 15 bases between them.

Ten or more counts support this clonotype. This sequence joins TRBV5-1 and TRBJ2-7; unclear D gene. This CDR3 has 13 amino acids. Per germline, CDR1 SGHRS and CDR2 YFSETQ. The V gene lost 4 bases and the J gene lost 3 bases, with 11 bases spanning the gap. CDR3 bases: TGCGCCAGCAGCCCAACCCCCAGCTACGAGCAGTACTTC. This gives the protein CASSPTPSYEQYF.

At least ten counts were recorded for this clonotype. The chain joins TRBV6-1 to TRBJ2-7, with D perhaps assigned TRBD1 or TRBD2 (5 bases each). Germline lookup yields CDR1 MNHNS and CDR2 SASEGT. CDR3 length equals 12 residues. The V and J ends lost 10 bases and 4 bases respectively, with 14 bases between them. DNA for the CDR3: TGTGCCATCCGGGACGGCGGGTACGAGCAGTACTTC. Translated: CAIRDGGYEQYF.

This clonotype was seen at least ten times. CDR3 sequence reads: CASSSGWGDYEQYF. The CDR3 nucleotides read TGTGCCAGCAGCTCTGGGTGGGGGGACTACGAGCAGTACTTC. The chain employs TRBV11-2 and TRBJ2-7; possible D gene TRBD2, 6 bases. CDR3 length equals 14 residues. Germline V gene data show CDR1 as SGHAT and CDR2 as FQNNGV. V was cut by 4 bases and J by 3 bases, with 13 bases left in between.

The sample holds many counts of this clonotype. The J gene is TRBJ2-7, the V gene TRBV28, with 10 bases identical to TRBD2. Germline CDR1 reads MDHEN; CDR2 reads SYDVKM. J was trimmed by 5 bases and V by 10 bases; bases with no gene match: 5. The CDR3 sequence is 12 residues long. CDR3 region: CAILAGENEQYF. CDR3 DNA: TGTGCCATCCTAGCGGGAGAGAACGAGCAGTACTTC.

On this clonotype: The conserved closing phenylalanine or tryptophan is absent in this CDR3, likely reflecting a read error. The DNA is omitted, as the CDR3 cannot be located on it reliably, and the CDR3 follows TCRdb's listing. This chain joins TRBV6-1 and TRBJ2-7. Per the germline V gene, CDR1 is MNHNS and CDR2 is SASEGT. A total of 8 residues make up the CDR3, ends included. CDR3 region: CASSEALR.

This clonotype was detected ten times or more. V gene TRBV19 combines with J gene TRBJ1-3, with D uncertain. V gave up 10 bases and J gave up 0 bases, with 10 bases separating them. CDR3 length equals 13 residues. Germline CDR1 is LNHDA and CDR2 is SQIVND (reference sequence). In DNA form, the CDR3 reads TGTGCCACCTCACAGAGCTCTGGAAACACCATATATTTT. Its protein is CATSQSSGNTIYF.

This clonotype was seen many times. V is TRBV7-2 and J is TRBJ2-7; 7 bases match TRBD1. Trimming cost V 4 bases and J 3 bases; bases outside gene matches: 3. Germline CDR1 is SGHTA and CDR2 is FQGNSA. The CDR3 runs to 13 residues. The CDR3 region has the DNA TGTGCCAGCAGCTCGGACAGGCTCTACGAGCAGTACTTC. This codes for CASSSDRLYEQYF. The full variable domain, its missing parts supplied by reference TRBV7-2 and TRBJ2-7, is GAGVSQSPSNKVTEKGKDVELRCDPISGHTALYWYRQSLGQGLEFLIYFQGNSAPDKSGLPSDRFSAERTGGSVSTLTIQRTQQEDSAVYLCASSSDRLYEQYFGPGTRLTVT.

This clonotype was observed once. The V call is TRBV28, the J call TRBJ2-7, with unresolved D. Germline assignment: CDR1 MDHEN and CDR2 SYDVKM. CDR3 size: 12 residues. Trimming stripped 5 bases from V and 4 bases from J, with 9 bases between. This chain's CDR3 is CASSTVGYEQYF. Written as DNA, the CDR3 is TGTGCCAGCAGTACCGTAGGTTACGAGCAGTACTTC.

This clonotype was recorded at least ten times. The chain employs TRBV7-8 and TRBJ2-7; D is perhaps TRBD2 (6 bases). CDR1 is SGHVS, CDR2 FQNEAQ, per germline. Between the trimmed V and J ends, which lost 9 bases and 0 bases, there was a span of 24 bases. This CDR3 comprises 17 residues. The CDR3 DNA reads TGTGCCAGTAGCCCCTCGGCGGGACTTTACAGCTCCTACGAGCAGTACTTC. Translation gives CASSPSAGLYSSYEQYF.

This clonotype was found a few times. The CDR3 loop reads CSVEEATSGRAGELFF. The CDR3 region has the DNA TGCAGCGTTGAAGAGGCCACTAGCGGGAGAGCCGGGGAGCTGTTTTTT. The V gene is TRBV29-1, the J gene TRBJ2-2; 11 bases match TRBD2. CDR1 SQVTM and CDR2 ANQGSEA come from the germline V gene. The CDR3 is 16 amino acids. Losses at the gene ends were 0 bases for V and 6 bases for J; bases not matched to a gene: 6.

This clonotype occurred many times. The genes are TRBV7-9 and TRBJ2-7, with 9 nucleotides matching TRBD1. With V trimmed by 5 bases and J by 4 bases, 9 bases remained unmatched. The V gene's germline CDR1 is SEHNR and CDR2 FQNEAQ (reference sequence). CDR3 length equals 15 residues. In DNA, the CDR3 is TGTGCCAGCAGCAAAAACCCTGGGACAGGGTACGAGCAGTACTTC. It yields the protein CASSKNPGTGYEQYF.

This clonotype appeared a few times. CDR3: CASSLGGIQETQYF. CDR3 in DNA: TGCGCCAGCAGCTTGGGGGGCATCCAAGAGACCCAGTACTTC. This chain uses TRBV5-1 with TRBJ2-5; weak D call: TRBD1 (5 bases). The CDR3 totals 14 residues. The V end lost 0 bases, the J end lost 1 base, and 7 bases lay between the germline ends. CDR1 SGHRS and CDR2 YFSETQ come from the germline V gene.

The chain carries TRBV7-9 and TRBJ2-7; maybe TRBD1 (6 bases). V was cut by 1 base and J by 8 bases, with 12 bases left in between. The V gene's germline CDR1 is SEHNR and CDR2 FQNEAQ (reference sequence). The length of the CDR3 is 13 residues. The CDR3 sequence is CASSLGDTAKQYF. The DNA for the CDR3 is TGTGCCAGCAGCTTAGGGGACACCGCGAAGCAGTACTTC.

This clonotype has ten or more counts. The V gene is TRBV11-2, the J gene TRBJ1-5, with D hard to call. The CDR3 runs 15 residues. Looked up from germline, CDR1 is SGHAT and CDR2 is FQNNGV. Trimming pared 2 bases from V and 8 bases from J, leaving 16 bases between. CDR3 sequence: CASSLYPRPMEPQHF. CDR3 bases: TGTGCCAGCAGCTTATATCCGAGGCCAATGGAGCCCCAGCATTTT. Drawing the rest from reference TRBV11-2 and TRBJ1-5, the complete variable domain is EAGVAQSPRYKIIEKRQSVAFWCNPISGHATLYWYQQILGQGPKLLIQFQNNGVVDDSQLPKDRFSAERLKGVDSTLKIQPAKLEDSAVYLCASSLYPRPMEPQHFGDGTRLSIL.

This clonotype was counted at least ten times. The rearrangement links TRBV28 to TRBJ2-5, with D possibly TRBD2 on 6 matching bases. V was cut by 4 bases and J by 5 bases, with 14 bases left in between. Germline V gene data show CDR1 as MDHEN and CDR2 as SYDVKM. The CDR3 runs 14 residues. The CDR3 is CASSSQYRGETQYF. CDR3 nucleotide sequence: TGTGCCAGCAGTTCGCAATACCGGGGGGAGACCCAGTACTTC.